These 25 T cell receptor beta chains were sequenced from one sample in a study of vaccination effects on CD4 cells after COVID-19. ViraFEST used viral peptide pools to expand antigen-specific CD4+ T cells before sequencing. When less than 12 days of culture had elapsed, CD4+ T cells were isolated. Sequenced by immunoSEQ multiplex PCR; TCRdb stores in-frame clones only, minus some. The sample records about 60,000 clones, roughly 76% being singletons. Their antigens remain unidentified. Specimen: CD4+ T cells from PBMCs cultured with HCoV-229E spike peptides, collected before COVID-19 vaccination. The receptors were sampled from a human donor who received a COVID-19 vaccine.

The V and J genes are TRBV28 and TRBJ1-4, with 10 positions matching TRBD1. V was pared by 4 bases and J by 3 bases, with 5 bases of the junction left unmatched. The V gene's germline CDR1 is MDHEN and CDR2 SYDVKM. The CDR3 has 16 amino acids. Here the CDR3 DNA reads TGTGCCAGCAGTTCGACAGGGGGCTCAGCTAATGAAAAACTGTTTTTT. This gives the protein CASSSTGGSANEKLFF.

This clone was seen only once. This rearrangement joins TRBV29-1 to TRBJ2-7; 10 nucleotides line up with TRBD1. This CDR3 region has 15 residues. In germline, CDR1 is SQVTM, CDR2 ANQGSEA. The junction had 10 bases not matched to a gene; V was cut back by 6 bases and J by 2 bases. The CDR3 reads CSVVTGTGAPYEQYV. CDR3 coding DNA: TGCAGCGTGGTAACCGGGACAGGGGCCCCCTACGAGCAGTACGTC.

The chain has TRBV9 and TRBJ1-2, with D unclear. V was clipped by 4 bases and J by 3 bases, with 13 bases between them. The CDR3 is made up of 14 amino acids. Looked up from germline, CDR1 is SGDLS and CDR2 is YYNGEE. The CDR3 sequence is CASSPTLADYGYTF. The DNA of the CDR3 is TGTGCCAGCAGCCCCACCCTGGCGGACTATGGCTACACCTTC.

The rearrangement joins TRBV7-2 to TRBJ2-7, with a possible D match to TRBD2 (6 bases). The germline V and J ends were trimmed by 5 bases and 0 bases, with 17 bases remaining between them. CDR1 is SGHTA and CDR2 is FQGNSA in the germline V gene. This CDR3 is 16 amino acids long. DNA of the CDR3: TGTGCCAGCAGCCCTCCGGGACGGGAGAGCTCCTACGAGCAGTACGTC. It codes for CASSPPGRESSYEQYV.

The chain carries TRBV28 and TRBJ1-6; D gene unclear. The length of the CDR3 is 15 residues. Germline V gene sequence: CDR1 MDHEN, CDR2 SYDVKM. V gave up 5 bases and J gave up 7 bases, with 15 bases separating them. CDR3 residues: CASSLLGRGNSPLHF. The CDR3, as DNA: TGTGCCAGCAGTCTCCTAGGACGGGGAAATTCACCCCTCCACTTT. Filled out from reference TRBV28 and TRBJ1-6, the complete variable domain reads DVKVTQSSRYLVKRTGEKVFLECVQDMDHENMFWYRQDPGLGLRLIYFSYDVKMKEKGDIPEGYSVSREKKERFSLILESASTNQTSMYLCASSLLGRGNSPLHFGNGTRLTVT.

This clone was observed a handful of times. The V and J genes are TRBV9 and TRBJ1-4, with no clear D. This CDR3 spans 13 amino acids. V lost 4 bases, J lost 3 bases, and 7 bases lay in between. Germline values: CDR1 SGDLS, CDR2 YYNGEE. The CDR3 coding sequence is TGTGCCAGCAGCAGGTCCCCTAATGAAAAACTGTTTTTT. Translating it yields CASSRSPNEKLFF. The full variable domain, its missing parts supplied by reference TRBV9 and TRBJ1-4, is DSGVTQTPKHLITATGQRVTLRCSPRSGDLSVYWYQQSLDQGLQFLIQYYNGEERAKGNILERFSAQQFPDLHSELNLSSLELGDSALYFCASSRSPNEKLFFGSGTQLSVL.

V is TRBV5-1 and J is TRBJ2-5; unclear D gene. The CDR3 loop spans 14 amino acids. The germline CDR1 and CDR2 sequences are SGHRS and YFSETQ. V was pared by 4 bases and J by 2 bases, with 12 bases between. The CDR3 sequence: CASSQLQIQETQYF. The CDR3 DNA sequence: TGCGCCAGCAGCCAGTTGCAAATTCAAGAGACCCAGTACTTC.

The chain is built from TRBV18 and TRBJ2-5; weak D call: TRBD2 (6 bases). This CDR3 is 14 amino acids long. V was pared by 3 bases and J by 2 bases, with 10 bases between. CDR1 is KGHSH, CDR2 LQKENI, per germline. This chain's CDR3 is CASSPNGGQETQYF. The CDR3 DNA reads TGTGCCAGCTCACCTAACGGGGGACAAGAGACCCAGTACTTC.

The chain links TRBV9 to TRBJ2-2, with 8 positions matching TRBD1. CDR3 length: 16 residues. Trimming took 4 bases from V and 0 from J; bases not matched to a gene: 5. Germline V gene lookup returns CDR1 SGDLS and CDR2 YYNGEE. The CDR3 loop is CASSFRTGPNTGELFF. The CDR3 DNA reads TGTGCCAGCAGCTTTAGGACAGGGCCGAACACCGGGGAGCTGTTTTTT.

Details on this clone: The sample carries other DNA sequences with the same CDR3. The V gene is TRBV7-9, the J gene TRBJ2-3; D not certain. The V end was cut by 3 bases, the J end by 6 bases, with 4 bases between. Per the germline V gene, CDR1 is SEHNR and CDR2 is FQNEAQ (reference sequence). The CDR3 has 11 residues. CDR3 loop: CASSLVDTQYF. The CDR3 region has the DNA TGTGCCAGCAGCTTGGTCGATACGCAGTATTTT.

The sample holds a few counts of this clone. The rearrangement links TRBV25-1 to TRBJ1-2; TRBD1 matches at 9 bases. Germline CDR1 reads MGHDK; CDR2 reads SYGVNS. The J segment lost 8 bases and the V segment lost 6 bases, leaving 10 bases of the junction unmatched. This CDR3 is built from 14 residues. The CDR3 region is CASRPGQGSGGYTF. The CDR3 DNA reads as TGTGCCAGCAGGCCGGGACAGGGATCTGGAGGCTACACCTTC.

In its sample, this clone was seen a few times. This sequence joins TRBV24-1 and TRBJ1-1; D gene ambiguous. From germline, CDR1 is KGHDR and CDR2 SFDVKD. The CDR3 sequence is 13 residues long. Trimming pared 1 base from V and 5 bases from J, leaving 7 bases between. DNA for the CDR3: TGTGCCACCAGTGATTTTTTTGCGACTGAAGCTTTCTTT. Translated, it gives CATSDFFATEAFF.

The chain employs TRBV12-3 or TRBV12-4 and TRBJ1-1; 7 bases fit TRBD1. The CDR3 loop spans 12 amino acids. Germline trimming cut 3 bases from V and 10 bases from J; bases unmatched to any gene: 5. The chain's CDR3 is CASSLMDRPAFF. The CDR3, as DNA: TGTGCCAGCAGTTTGATGGACAGGCCAGCTTTCTTT.

V gene TRBV3-1 (or the pseudogene TRBV3-2) combines with J gene TRBJ1-1, with no clear D. The germline gives CDR1 LGHDT, CDR2 YNNKEL (reference sequence). V lost 0 bases and J 8 bases, leaving 13 bases between the germline ends. CDR3 length: 14 residues. The CDR3 region has the DNA TGTGCCAGCAGCCAAGATCGGGTACCGGGGGAAGCTTTCTTT. Its translation is CASSQDRVPGEAFF.

In its sample, this clone was seen a few times. The chain combines TRBV6-1 with TRBJ2-2, with unresolved D. The V gene lost 3 bases and the J gene lost 1 base, with 6 bases spanning the gap. There are 14 residues in the CDR3. CDR1 and CDR2 from the germline V gene are MNHNS and SASEGT. The CDR3 coding sequence is TGTGCCAGCAGTGATTACGGGAACACCGGGGAGCTGTTTTTT. This codes for CASSDYGNTGELFF.

The chain has TRBV30 and TRBJ1-4; 8 bases fit TRBD1. V gave up 5 bases and J gave up 4 bases; unmatched junction bases: 3. CDR3 length equals 13 residues. CDR1 is GTSNPN, CDR2 SVGIG, per germline (reference sequence). CDR3 DNA: TGTGCCTGGGCAGGGGGCATTAATGAAAAACTGTTTTTT. Translating it yields CAWAGGINEKLFF.

V and J are TRBV24-1 and TRBJ2-5, with 10 positions matching TRBD2. The CDR3 has 16 amino acids. In germline, CDR1 is KGHDR, CDR2 SFDVKD. V lost 4 bases and J lost 3; bases outside the gene matches: 7. CDR3 sequence: CATSDFPSGGKETQYF. As DNA, the CDR3 is TGTGCCACCAGTGACTTTCCTAGCGGGGGCAAAGAGACCCAGTACTTC.

The chain employs TRBV18 and TRBJ2-3; a weak D match, TRBD2 (7 bases). The CDR3 sequence is 14 residues long. V lost 5 bases to trimming and J lost 4 bases, with 13 bases between them. CDR1 is KGHSH and CDR2 is LQKENI in the germline V gene. The CDR3, as DNA: TGTGCCAGCTCATTGTGGGGGGGCGCAGATACGCAGTATTTT. It encodes CASSLWGGADTQYF.

The chain joins TRBV12-3 or TRBV12-4 to TRBJ1-2; D is possibly TRBD1 (5 bases). V lost 10 bases, J lost 4 bases, and 13 bases lay in between. This CDR3 has 12 residues. The CDR3 is CAISGQAYGYTF. CDR3 coding DNA: TGTGCCATTTCAGGGCAGGCCTATGGCTACACCTTC.

This clone was seen just once. The chain has TRBV7-6 and TRBJ2-5, with a weak D call TRBD1 (5 bases). This CDR3 is built from 15 residues. Trimming took 2 bases from V and 5 from J, leaving 15 bases between them. The germline CDR1 and CDR2 sequences are SGHVS and FNYEAQ. The CDR3 spells CASSLWPQGSETQYF. CDR3 nucleotides: TGTGCCAGCAGCTTATGGCCTCAGGGTAGCGAGACCCAGTACTTC.

This clone was observed a single time. The chain is built from TRBV5-5 and TRBJ2-2; 10 bases fit TRBD1. Germline V gene lookup returns CDR1 SGHKS and CDR2 YYEKEE (reference sequence). V was pared by 4 bases and J by 3 bases, with 3 bases of the junction left unmatched. This CDR3 spans 15 amino acids. CDR3 sequence reads: CASSRGTGDTGELFF. The CDR3, as DNA: TGTGCCAGCAGCAGGGGGACAGGGGACACCGGGGAGCTGTTTTTT.

The chain joins TRBV12-3 or TRBV12-4 to TRBJ2-3; unclear D gene. This CDR3 has 13 residues. Between the trimmed V and J ends, which lost 6 bases and 3 bases, there was a span of 10 bases. The CDR3, as DNA: TGTGCCAGCAGACCAAAGACGACAGATACGCAGTATTTT. Protein: CASRPKTTDTQYF.

Only a few counts were recorded for this clone. The genes are TRBV5-5 and TRBJ2-2, with 7 bases matching TRBD1. CDR3 length equals 16 residues. V gave up 4 bases and J gave up 2 bases; unmatched junction bases: 8. Per the germline V gene, CDR1 is SGHKS and CDR2 is YYEKEE (reference sequence). This chain's CDR3 is CASSRPGQFNTGELFF. In nucleotides, the CDR3 is TGTGCCAGCAGCCGACCGGGACAGTTCAACACCGGGGAGCTGTTTTTT.

The V call is TRBV5-1, the J call TRBJ1-6, with D perhaps matching TRBD1 (5 bases). Germline V CDR1 and CDR2: SGHRS, YFSETQ. Deletions cut 5 bases from V and 10 bases from J, with 19 bases between. This CDR3 comprises 15 residues. The CDR3 reads CASSRGEQPGSPLHF. CDR3 DNA sequence: TGCGCCAGCAGTCGGGGGGAGCAGCCGGGGTCACCCCTCCACTTT.

The rearrangement joins TRBV4-3 to TRBJ1-1, with unresolved D. Germline V gene lookup returns CDR1 LGHNA and CDR2 YSLEER. The CDR3 contains 15 residues. V dropped 3 bases and J dropped 1 base, with 12 bases sitting between them. The CDR3 protein is CASSQDNIGNTEAFF. The CDR3 DNA is TGCGCCAGCAGCCAGGATAATATAGGGAACACTGAAGCTTTCTTT.